These T cell receptor beta chains were read from a single sample in a study of blood T cell repertoires in COVID-19. The repertoire was sequenced with immunoSEQ multiplex PCR; TCRdb's copy has only in-frame clones and lacks some. The sample includes 150,000 to 200,000 clones, roughly three quarters of them seen just once. What was sequenced was peripheral blood. Source of these receptors: a woman between 40 and 55 years old with COVID-19, enrolled during active disease. Both conserved end residues are part of each CDR3. Clone size, where shown, is once, few, many, or a class for clones that have expanded.

size	J	V	CDR3
.	TRBJ2-1	TRBV6-5	CASSSGGPSSYNEQFF
.	TRBJ2-3	TRBV11-1	CASSFDQGQDTQYF
.	TRBJ2-6	TRBV11-2	CASSPRTGPSGANVLTF
.	TRBJ2-5	TRBV5-1	CASSLALTTQETQYF
.	TRBJ1-3	TRBV14	CASSQGIYRNTIYF
.	TRBJ1-2	TRBV6-4	CASSDSTRGLGYTF
.	TRBJ2-7	TRBV6-1	CASSGTGTGGVGLGYYEQYF
.	TRBJ1-2	TRBV30	CAWTGAGGLYGYTF
few	TRBJ1-1	TRBV4-1	CASSQEGRGIGNTEAFF
.	TRBJ1-2	TRBV5-6	CASSGTGLVMSYTF
.	TRBJ1-1	TRBV30	CAWSVQGRYTEAFF
.	TRBJ2-7	TRBV18	CASSPPTGSWSYEQYF
few	TRBJ2-2	TRBV5-1	CASSSRDRGGYTGELFF
.	TRBJ1-1	TRBV2	CASMAGQFSSEAFF
.	TRBJ1-6	TRBV18	CASSPSRQGRTLNSPLHF
.	TRBJ2-5	TRBV5-1	CASSRGIRGETQYF
.	TRBJ1-1	TRBV6-5	CASIRGLAEAFF
.	TRBJ2-5	TRBV5-4	CASSLGLATGPETQYF
once	TRBJ2-5	TRBV15	CATSRGDSQETQYF
.	TRBJ1-4	TRBV6-2/TRBV6-3	CASSYVGPLRYEKLFF
.	TRBJ1-2	TRBV7-8	CASSLLQGSYGYTF
many	TRBJ2-7	TRBV5-1	CASSLESSGPYEQYF
.	TRBJ1-2	TRBV1	CTSSPKWRINNYGYTF
.	TRBJ2-7	TRBV14	CASSWTSTYEQYF
.	TRBJ1-2	TRBV19	CASSTVEGGYTF
.	TRBJ1-4	TRBV11-2	CASSPVRGFDNEKLFF
.	TRBJ1-6	TRBV3-1/TRBV3-2	CASVMSRGNSPLHF
.	TRBJ1-1	TRBV6-5	CASSYSKHFEAFF
few	TRBJ2-4	TRBV4-1	CASSQETGKAKNIQYF
.	TRBJ2-1	TRBV3-1/TRBV3-2	CASRASYGTPASIYNEQFF
.	TRBJ2-7	TRBV7-2	CASSPRRAREQYF
.	TRBJ2-7	TRBV5-1	CASSLEPPGSTYEQYF
.	TRBJ1-2	TRBV7-8	CASSLSDREDYTF